Listed here is a single T cell receptor beta chain. Its antigen is unknown. The donors were in the approximately 130-subject validation cohort, distinct from the roughly 600-subject first cohort. Germline-derived CDR1 and CDR2 are SGDLS and YYNGEE. The CDR3 has 14 residues. V was cut by 0 bases and J by 7 bases, with 10 bases left in between. TCRdb's table, derived via immunoSEQ multiplex PCR, lists solely in-frame clones and lacks some. The sample holds some 270,000 clones, 80% to 90% seen once. This sample stems from a study of cytomegalovirus exposure and HLA in healthy donors. The study, taken as a whole, reports: High sensitivity and specificity were reportedly achieved when the classifier diagnosed cytomegalovirus status.

The V call is TRBV9, the J call TRBJ2-2; maybe TRBD1 (5 bases). The sequenced sample was PBMCs. The receptor was isolated from a woman under 30 in good health and CMV-seronegative. The CDR3 protein is CASSVASGYGELFF. The CDR3 nucleotides are TGTGCCAGCAGCGTAGCATCAGGGTACGGGGAGCTGTTTTTT.